This note documents a single T cell receptor (beta chain) sequence. The data originate from a study of STAT5B mutations in CD4+ large granular lymphocyte leukemia. The CDR3 is 14 residues long. V was clipped by 3 bases and J by 6 bases, with 14 bases between them. CDR1 is SGDLS, CDR2 YYNGEE, per germline. Assay: immunoSEQ multiplex PCR; the TCRdb copy retains only in-frame clones and omits some. This sample carries 20,000 or so clones, around 78% of them seen once, and the ten largest clones take about 0.42%. This chain uses TRBV9 with TRBJ2-3; D may be TRBD1 (5 bases). The sample was CD4+ T cells from blood buffy coats. The TCR sequence derives from a human donor in good health. CDR3 protein: CASSGGWGSDTQYF. The CDR3 DNA follows: TGTGCCAGCAGCGGGGGTTGGGGCTCCGATACGCAGTATTTT.